What follows describes a single T cell receptor (beta chain). Its recognized antigen is unknown. No quality values exist for individual bases; no much larger clone is one base distant. Distinct nucleotide sequences in the sample also encode this CDR3. The sample belongs to a study of Ad26.COV2.S vaccination and SARS-CoV-2 variants (dated by TCRdb to about 2021). In the study overall: Vaccine-arm donors came from COV1001, a multicentre, randomized, double-blind, placebo-controlled phase I-IIa trial of Ad26.COV2.S in healthy adults. Ad26.COV2.S was administered intramuscularly at 5 x 10^10 or 1 x 10^11 viral particles, either as a single shot or as two shots given 56 days apart. Blinding of investigators to trial group allocation was maintained during experiments and outcome assessment. Sequencing of the TCRbeta repertoire served to evaluate the specificity and breadth of SARS-CoV-2-reactive T cell receptors following Ad26.COV2.S vaccination. A total of around 32 samples were included in the TCR-sequenced set, comprising around 19 Ad26.COV2.S vaccine recipients, 5 placebo recipients and 8 SARS-CoV-2 convalescent individuals. Participants in the trial were split at random into five groups of five each, receiving low-dose or high-dose Ad26.COV2.S once or twice, or else placebo on both occasions. Overall results and qualifications from the work: The authors noted that the TCR breadth and depth analyses may have underestimated total T cell responses. Vaccine and placebo recipients had similar non-spike TCR breadth, a finding consistent with the vaccine containing only spike. Comparing responses between vaccine doses or regimens was not something the study was powered to do. After vaccination, spike-specific CD8+ and CD4+ T cell responses were reported to show substantial breadth. Spike-specific TCR breadth was higher in Ad26.COV2.S recipients than in placebo recipients (P = 0.0014).

The germline ends are 6 bases apart after V is trimmed by 4 bases and J by 0 bases. The germline V gene specifies SGHTA as CDR1 and FQGNSA as CDR2. CDR3 length: 13 amino acids, cysteine to phenylalanine. Only CDR3 DNA is held: 39 bases, read in frame from base 1. The treatment or condition label on this specimen signifies: roughly 18 received Ad26.COV2.S at low or high dose, single or two shots; about five received placebo; per-sample allocation not given. For vaccine and placebo recipients, the sequenced repertoires came from samples collected on day 63 after the first injection. Between 29 July and 7 August 2020, Cohort 1b enrolled about two dozen adults aged 18-55 years at one site in Boston, USA. Ad26.COV2.S was a replication-incompetent adenovirus type 26 vector expressing a prefusion-stabilized SARS-CoV-2 spike protein from the original Wuhan strain. The immunoSEQ Assay was used to sequence TCRbeta CDR3 regions. After extraction, genomic DNA underwent amplification by bias-controlled multiplex PCR, followed by high-throughput sequencing. Regarding the original processing steps: To quantify the absolute abundance of each unique TCRbeta CDR3 region, sequences were collapsed and filtered. T cell fraction was estimated by normalizing TCRbeta template counts to usable DNA, with usable DNA measured through amplification of reference genes found in all nucleated cells. Repertoire TCRs were annotated as SARS-CoV-2-specific when V gene, CDR3 amino acid sequence and J gene were exactly matched to a known reactive TCR set. MIRA supplied the reference SARS-CoV-2 TCR set, which was filtered for enrichment in COVID-19-positive ImmuneCODE repertoires so that public or cross-reactive TCRs were removed. Using the MIRA antigens, annotated TCRs were further analysed by specific ORF or by position within an ORF. Breadth was defined as the number of annotated unique rearrangements divided by the total number of unique productive rearrangements, and depth was defined as the summed frequency of the annotated unique rearrangements. Group comparisons of TCR breadth used two-sided Wilcoxon rank-sum tests. TCRdb re-hosts the immuneACCESS table, in-frame sequences only. Its copies lack some clones; in the studies checked, an unresolved V gene accounts for under half of them, and the cause for the rest is not known. D and trimming come from the DNA, and the V and J calls and clone size come from that table. The sample table lists 200,000 to 300,000 clones, approximately 90% of them with a count of one. Roughly 3% of the sample lies in the top ten.

This TCR derives from a person between 18 and 65 years old who received the Ad26.COV2.S COVID-19 vaccine or a placebo. Here the sequenced sample was peripheral blood, taken in a trial of Ad26.COV2.S vaccine versus placebo. The rearrangement combines TRBV7-2 with TRBJ1-1; the D gene is not confidently resolved. CDR3 loop: CASSSTLNTEAFF. At the DNA level, the sequence is TGTGCCAGCAGCTCAACACTGAACACTGAAGCTTTCTTT.